These T cell receptor beta chains were read from a single sample in a study of T cells in Graves' hyperthyroidism and ophthalmopathy. TCRdb redid the calling of the multiplex PCR reads with MiXCR, one entry per CDR3 protein. The data show 400,000 to 500,000 distinct CDR3 sequences, around 14% seen once. The sample consisted of blood. The receptors originated from a woman aged 18-35 years with Graves' hyperthyroidism. CDR3s include the opening cysteine and the closing phenylalanine or tryptophan. The D gene is left open where the match is weak. The size field is filled for only some rows; it gives once, few, many or a size class.

TRBD2,TRBJ2-1,TRBV3-1,many,TGTGCCAGCAGCCAAGGGCTCGGGACTAGTTCCTACAATGAGCAGTTCTTC,CASSQGLGTSSYNEQFF
.,TRBJ2-7,TRBV12-3/TRBV12-4,many,TGTGCCAGCAGACCTTCCACAGGGTCGGGGTACGAGCAGTACTTC,CASRPSTGSGYEQYF
.,TRBJ2-7,TRBV3-1,many,TGTGCCAGCAGCCATCTGGATCTGGCTACCTACGAGCAGTACTTC,CASSHLDLATYEQYF
.,TRBJ1-5,TRBV18,many,TGTGCCAGCCAGCAGGGGAAGAATCAGCCCCAGCATTTT,CASQQGKNQPQHF
.,TRBJ2-5,TRBV30,many,TGTGCCTGGAGTGTCGCCAGCCAGACCCAGTACTTC,CAWSVASQTQYF
.,TRBJ1-2,TRBV6-1,many,TGTGCCAGCAGTGTGACAGTTAACTATGGCTACACCTTC,CASSVTVNYGYTF
TRBD1,TRBJ2-6,TRBV20-1,.,TGCAGTGCGGGGACAGGGGGCGGCTCTGGGGCCAACGTCCTGACTTTC,CSAGTGGGSGANVLTF
.,TRBJ1-1,TRBV12-3/TRBV12-4,many,TGTGCCAGCAGGACCACGAGGACCCCAAGAGGGGACACTGAAGCTTTCTTT,CASRTTRTPRGDTEAFF
.,TRBJ1-1,TRBV5-8,few,TGTGCCAGCAGCCGAGGGGGGGGAGTGGGCACTGAAGCTTTCTTT,CASSRGGGVGTEAFF
.,TRBJ2-7,TRBV27,many,TGTGCCAGCAGTGGGATTTTGCGTTACTCCTACGAGCAGTACTTC,CASSGILRYSYEQYF
.,TRBJ1-2,TRBV20-1,.,TGCAGTGCACCGAATGGGGGGGGGGGGTATGGCTACACCTTC,CSAPNGGGGYGYTF
TRBD1,TRBJ1-4,TRBV12-3/TRBV12-4,many,TGTGCCAGCAGTTTGGCGGGACAGGGTCCTGGAAAACTGTTTTTT,CASSLAGQGPGKLFF
.,TRBJ1-2,TRBV12-3/TRBV12-4,many,TGTGCCAGCAGTCAGAGGCAAGGGGGAAACTATGGCTACACCTTC,CASSQRQGGNYGYTF
.,TRBJ1-5,TRBV24-1,few,TGTGCCACCAGTGGGGCCACAGGCAATCAGCCCCAGCATTTT,CATSGATGNQPQHF
.,TRBJ2-2,TRBV6-1,.,TGTGCCAGCAGAGAAAGCGGGTTTAGGGTTATCGGGGAGCTGTTTTTT,CASRESGFRVIGELFF
.,TRBJ2-3,TRBV6-2/TRBV6-3,.,TGTGCCAGCAGCCCGAGGGTGGGAGAGGGGACAGATACGCAGTATTTT,CASSPRVGEGTDTQYF
TRBD1,TRBJ2-1,TRBV12-5,many,TGTGCTAGTGGTTCTGGACAGGCCAACGATGAGCAGTTCTTC,CASGSGQANDEQFF
TRBD2,TRBJ2-1,TRBV18,many,TGTGCCAGCTCTCCGGGACTAGCGGGAGGCCAGAGCTCCTACAATGAGCAGTTCTTC,CASSPGLAGGQSSYNEQFF
.,TRBJ2-7,TRBV7-4,many,TGTGCCAGCAGCTTAGCGATTGCGGGGATCTACGAGCAGTACTTC,CASSLAIAGIYEQYF
.,TRBJ2-7,TRBV18,.,TGTGCCAGCTCCGGGAGTGGGGCCCACGAGCAGTACTTC,CASSGSGAHEQYF
TRBD2,TRBJ2-7,TRBV28,many,TGTGCCAGCAGTTTTACCCCAGCGGGACCCTACGAGCAGTACTTC,CASSFTPAGPYEQYF
.,TRBJ2-5,TRBV5-1,few,TGCGCCAGCAGCTTTTTAGGGGCAGTTCGGGAGACCCAGTACTTC,CASSFLGAVRETQYF
.,TRBJ1-4,TRBV2,many,TGTGCCAGCAGGGAAACAAGAGGCAATGAAAAACTGTTTTTT,CASRETRGNEKLFF
.,TRBJ1-1,TRBV10-2,.,TGCGCCAGCCGGGGGGTTTCGAACACTGAAGCTTTCTTT,CASRGVSNTEAFF
TRBD2,TRBJ2-7,TRBV27,.,TGTGCCAGCATCGGAACTAGCGGGTCCTACGAGCAGTACTTC,CASIGTSGSYEQYF
.,TRBJ1-1,TRBV30,many,TGTGCCTGGAGTGACGGTACAGGGTACACTGAAGCTTTCTTT,CAWSDGTGYTEAFF
.,TRBJ1-1,TRBV7-3,many,TGTGCCAGCAGGCCCGTTGGGGCTAACACTGAAGCTTTCTTT,CASRPVGANTEAFF
TRBD2,TRBJ2-1,TRBV7-9,few,TGTGCCAGCAGCCCCCGGACTAGCGGGATTAACAATGAGCAGTTCTTC,CASSPRTSGINNEQFF
.,TRBJ2-7,TRBV6-1,few,TGTGCCAGCAGCCCTCAGCATGCATACTACGAGCAGTACTTC,CASSPQHAYYEQYF
.,TRBJ1-1,TRBV2,many,TGTGCCAGCCCGCCGGGATCCTCAGGGACTGAAGCTTTCTTT,CASPPGSSGTEAFF
.,TRBJ2-3,TRBV27,many,TGTGCCAGCAGTTTTATTAGTATTGCGGGTCGCACAGATACGCAGTATTTT,CASSFISIAGRTDTQYF
.,TRBJ2-7,TRBV19,many,TGTGCCAGTAGTACTCCGGGCGGATCCTACGAGCAGTACTTC,CASSTPGGSYEQYF
.,TRBJ2-1,TRBV2,many,TGTGCCAGCGGGTGGGGAAACAATGAGCAGTTCTTC,CASGWGNNEQFF
.,TRBJ1-2,TRBV5-5,many,TGTGCCAGCAGCTTGGCTTCAGTCAACTATGGCTACACCTTC,CASSLASVNYGYTF
TRBD2,TRBJ2-3,TRBV20-1,few,TGCAGTGGAGCGGGAGTTGTTTCAGATACGCAGTATTTT,CSGAGVVSDTQYF
.,TRBJ1-1,TRBV27,many,TGTGCCAGCTGTAGCACCACTGAAGCTTTCTTT,CASCSTTEAFF
TRBD2,TRBJ2-7,TRBV6-1,many,TGTGCCAGCATGAGGGGAAGCGGGAGTGACTACGAGCAGTACTTC,CASMRGSGSDYEQYF
.,TRBJ1-1,TRBV25-1,few,TGTGCCAGCAGTGAGCGCCGATGGACTGAAGCTTTCTTT,CASSERRWTEAFF
TRBD1,TRBJ1-4,TRBV7-8,many,TGTGCCAGCAGCTTAGCGGGACAGGGTTATGAAAAACTGTTTTTT,CASSLAGQGYEKLFF
.,TRBJ2-2,TRBV30,.,TGTGCCTGGTCAAGGGGATGGGACGGGGAGCTGTTTTTT,CAWSRGWDGELFF
.,TRBJ2-7,TRBV3-1,many,TGTGCCAGCAGCCTTTATGACAGCAACGAGCAGTACTTC,CASSLYDSNEQYF
.,TRBJ2-1,TRBV6-2/TRBV6-3,few,TGTGCCAGCAGTTACCTCGACTACCCGTACAATGAGCAGTTCTTC,CASSYLDYPYNEQFF
TRBD2,TRBJ2-7,TRBV5-1,many,TGCGCCAGCAGCCTAGGACTAGCGGGAAGATCCTACGAGCAGTACTTC,CASSLGLAGRSYEQYF